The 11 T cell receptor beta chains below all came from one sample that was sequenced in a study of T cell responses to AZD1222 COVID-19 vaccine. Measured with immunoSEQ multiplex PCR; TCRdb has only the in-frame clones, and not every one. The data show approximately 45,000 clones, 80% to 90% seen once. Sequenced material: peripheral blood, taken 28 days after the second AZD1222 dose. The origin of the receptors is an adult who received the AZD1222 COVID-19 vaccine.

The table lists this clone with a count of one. The CDR3 loop is CASSQGGPDNSPLHF. The CDR3 coding sequence is TGTGCCAGCAGCCAGGGCGGGCCAGATAATTCACCCCTCCACTTT. The genes are TRBV5-4 and TRBJ1-6, with D maybe TRBD1 (5 bases). This CDR3 spans 15 amino acids. CDR1 and CDR2 (germline): SGHNT, YYREEE (reference sequence). Deletions cut 4 bases from V and 5 bases from J, with 13 bases between. Full variable domain (rest looked up from reference TRBV5-4 and TRBJ1-6): ETGVTQSPTHLIKTRGQQVTLRCSSQSGHNTVSWYQQALGQGPQFIFQYYREEENGRGNFPPRFSGLQFPNYSSELNVNALELDDSALYLCASSQGGPDNSPLHFGNGTRLTVT.

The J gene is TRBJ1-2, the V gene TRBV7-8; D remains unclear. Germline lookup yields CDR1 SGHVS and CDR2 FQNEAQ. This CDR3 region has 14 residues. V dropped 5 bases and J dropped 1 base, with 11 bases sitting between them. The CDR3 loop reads CASSLGHINYGYTF. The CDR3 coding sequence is TGTGCCAGCAGCCTCGGGCACATTAACTATGGCTACACCTTC.

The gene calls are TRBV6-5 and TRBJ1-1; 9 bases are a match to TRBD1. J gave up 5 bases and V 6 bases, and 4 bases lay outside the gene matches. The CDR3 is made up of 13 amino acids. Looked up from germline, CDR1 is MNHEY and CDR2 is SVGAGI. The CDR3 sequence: CASRDRGGTEAFF. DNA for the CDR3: TGTGCCAGCAGGGACAGGGGAGGGACTGAAGCTTTCTTT.

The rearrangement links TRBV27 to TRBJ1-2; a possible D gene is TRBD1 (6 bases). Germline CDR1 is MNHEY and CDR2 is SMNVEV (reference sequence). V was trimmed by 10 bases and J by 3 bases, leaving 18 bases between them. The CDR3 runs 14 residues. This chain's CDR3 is CANRKQGSDYGYTF. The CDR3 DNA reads TGTGCCAACAGGAAACAGGGTTCTGACTATGGCTACACCTTC.

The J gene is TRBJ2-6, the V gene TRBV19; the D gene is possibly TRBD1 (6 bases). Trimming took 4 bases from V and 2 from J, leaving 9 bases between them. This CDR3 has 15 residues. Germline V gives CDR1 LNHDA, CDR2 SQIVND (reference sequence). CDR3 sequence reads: CASSTSGAGANVLTF. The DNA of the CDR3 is TGTGCCAGTAGTACCTCAGGGGCTGGGGCCAACGTCCTGACTTTC.

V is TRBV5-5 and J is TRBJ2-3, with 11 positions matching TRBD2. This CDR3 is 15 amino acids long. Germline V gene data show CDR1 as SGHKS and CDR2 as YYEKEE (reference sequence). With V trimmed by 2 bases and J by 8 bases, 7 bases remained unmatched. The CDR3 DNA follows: TGTGCCAGCAGCTTTCTAGCGGGAGGAGGGAGTACGCAGTATTTT. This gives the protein CASSFLAGGGSTQYF.

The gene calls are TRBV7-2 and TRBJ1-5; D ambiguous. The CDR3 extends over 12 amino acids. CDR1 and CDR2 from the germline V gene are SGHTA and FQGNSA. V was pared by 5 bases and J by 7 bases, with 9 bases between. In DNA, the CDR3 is TGTGCCAGCAGCCGTTGGAACCAGCCCCAGCATTTT. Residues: CASSRWNQPQHF.

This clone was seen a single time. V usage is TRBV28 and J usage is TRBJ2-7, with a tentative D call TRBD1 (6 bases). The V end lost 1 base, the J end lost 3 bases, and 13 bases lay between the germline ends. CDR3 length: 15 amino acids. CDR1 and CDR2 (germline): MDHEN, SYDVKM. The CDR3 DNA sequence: TGTGCCAGCAGTTTATTAGCCAGGGGAAGCTACGAGCAGTACTTC. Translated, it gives CASSLLARGSYEQYF.

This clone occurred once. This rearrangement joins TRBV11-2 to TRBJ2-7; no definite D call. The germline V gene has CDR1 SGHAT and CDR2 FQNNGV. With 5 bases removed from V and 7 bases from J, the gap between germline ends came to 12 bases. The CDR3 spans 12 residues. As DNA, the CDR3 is TGTGCCAGCAGCCTGTACTACGAGGAGCAGTACTTC. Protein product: CASSLYYEEQYF. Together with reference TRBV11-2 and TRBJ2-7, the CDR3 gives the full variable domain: EAGVAQSPRYKIIEKRQSVAFWCNPISGHATLYWYQQILGQGPKLLIQFQNNGVVDDSQLPKDRFSAERLKGVDSTLKIQPAKLEDSAVYLCASSLYYEEQYFGPGTRLTVT.

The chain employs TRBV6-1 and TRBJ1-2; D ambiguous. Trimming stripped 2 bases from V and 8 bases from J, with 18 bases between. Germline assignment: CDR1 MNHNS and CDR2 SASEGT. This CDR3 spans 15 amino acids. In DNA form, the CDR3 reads TGTGCCAGCAGTGAAATGGCGTTGAGGGAAGCCGGCTACACCTTC. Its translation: CASSEMALREAGYTF.

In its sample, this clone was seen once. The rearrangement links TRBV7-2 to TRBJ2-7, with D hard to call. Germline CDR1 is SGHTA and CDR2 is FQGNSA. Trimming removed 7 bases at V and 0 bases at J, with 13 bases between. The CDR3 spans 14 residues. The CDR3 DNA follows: TGTGCCAGCAAAGGAGAGATGGGCTCCTACGAGCAGTACTTC. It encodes CASKGEMGSYEQYF.